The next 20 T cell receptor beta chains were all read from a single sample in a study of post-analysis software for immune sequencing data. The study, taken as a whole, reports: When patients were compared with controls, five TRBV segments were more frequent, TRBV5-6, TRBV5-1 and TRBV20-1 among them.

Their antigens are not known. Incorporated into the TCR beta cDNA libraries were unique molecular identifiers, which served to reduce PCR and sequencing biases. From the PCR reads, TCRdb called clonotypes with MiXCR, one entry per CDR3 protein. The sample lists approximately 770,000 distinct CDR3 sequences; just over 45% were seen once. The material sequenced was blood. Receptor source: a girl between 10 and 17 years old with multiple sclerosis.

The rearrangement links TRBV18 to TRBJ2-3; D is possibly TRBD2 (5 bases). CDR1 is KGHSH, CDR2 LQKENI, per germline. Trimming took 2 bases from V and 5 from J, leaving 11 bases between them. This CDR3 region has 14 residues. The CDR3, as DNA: TGTGCCAGCTCACCAAGGACTTCCCAAGATACGCAGTATTTT. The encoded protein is CASSPRTSQDTQYF.

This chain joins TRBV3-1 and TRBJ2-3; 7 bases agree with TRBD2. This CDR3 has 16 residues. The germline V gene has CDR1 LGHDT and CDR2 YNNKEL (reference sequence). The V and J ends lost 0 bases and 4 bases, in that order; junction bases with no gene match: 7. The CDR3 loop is CASSQEWGTISDTQYF. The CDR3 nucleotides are TGTGCCAGCAGCCAAGAGTGGGGGACTATTTCAGATACGCAGTATTTT.

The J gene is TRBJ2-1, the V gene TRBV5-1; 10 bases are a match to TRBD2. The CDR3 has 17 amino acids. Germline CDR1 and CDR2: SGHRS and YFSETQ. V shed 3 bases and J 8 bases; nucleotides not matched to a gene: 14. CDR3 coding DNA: TGCGCCAGCAGCTCGGCCCTAGCGGGAGTCACGGGGGATGAGCAGTTCTTC. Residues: CASSSALAGVTGDEQFF.

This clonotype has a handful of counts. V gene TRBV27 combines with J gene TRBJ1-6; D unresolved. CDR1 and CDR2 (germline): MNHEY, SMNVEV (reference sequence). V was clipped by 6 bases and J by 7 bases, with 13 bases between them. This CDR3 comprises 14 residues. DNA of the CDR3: TGTGCCAGCAGGAGCATGGGTCAAAATTCACCCCTCCACTTT. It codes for CASRSMGQNSPLHF.

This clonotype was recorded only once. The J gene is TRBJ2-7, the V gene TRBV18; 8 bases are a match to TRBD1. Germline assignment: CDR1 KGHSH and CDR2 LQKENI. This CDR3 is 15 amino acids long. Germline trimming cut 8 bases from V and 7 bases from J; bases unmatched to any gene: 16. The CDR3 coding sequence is TGTGCCAGCGGGACAGGCTCCGGGACCAGCCGGGAGCAGTACTTC. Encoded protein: CASGTGSGTSREQYF. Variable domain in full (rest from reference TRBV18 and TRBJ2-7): NAGVMQNPRHLVRRRGQEARLRCSPMKGHSHVYWYRQLPEEGLKFMVYLQKENIIDESGMPKERFSAEFPKEGPSILRIQQVVRGDSAAYFCASGTGSGTSREQYFGPGTRLTVT.

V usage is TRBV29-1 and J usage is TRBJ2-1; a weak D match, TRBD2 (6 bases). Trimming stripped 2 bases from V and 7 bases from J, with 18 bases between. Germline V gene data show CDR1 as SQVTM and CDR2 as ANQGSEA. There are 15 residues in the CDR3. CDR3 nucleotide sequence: TGCAGCGTTGAAAAAGGCGGGTCGGGGGTGAATGAGCAGTTCTTC. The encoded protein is CSVEKGGSGVNEQFF.

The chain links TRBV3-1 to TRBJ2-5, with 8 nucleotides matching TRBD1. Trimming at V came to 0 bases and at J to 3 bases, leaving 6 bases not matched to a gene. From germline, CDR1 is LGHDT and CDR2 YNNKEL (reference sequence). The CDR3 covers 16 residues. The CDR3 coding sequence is TGTGCCAGCAGCCAAGAGGGGTGGGACAGGAAAGAGACCCAGTACTTC. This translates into CASSQEGWDRKETQYF.

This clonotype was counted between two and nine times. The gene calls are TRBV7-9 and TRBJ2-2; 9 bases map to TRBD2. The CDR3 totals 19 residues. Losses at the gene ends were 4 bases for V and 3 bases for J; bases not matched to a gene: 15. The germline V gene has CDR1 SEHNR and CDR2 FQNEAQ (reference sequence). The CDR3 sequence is CASSSRGSGRIFDTGELFF. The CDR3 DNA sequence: TGTGCCAGCAGCTCCCGGGGTAGCGGGAGAATCTTCGACACCGGGGAGCTGTTTTTT.

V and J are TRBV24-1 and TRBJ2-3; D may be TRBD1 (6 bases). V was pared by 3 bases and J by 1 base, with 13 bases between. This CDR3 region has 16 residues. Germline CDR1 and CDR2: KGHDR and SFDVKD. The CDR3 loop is CATSDPGRTGTDTQYF. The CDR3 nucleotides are TGTGCCACCAGTGATCCCGGACGGACAGGCACAGATACGCAGTATTTT.

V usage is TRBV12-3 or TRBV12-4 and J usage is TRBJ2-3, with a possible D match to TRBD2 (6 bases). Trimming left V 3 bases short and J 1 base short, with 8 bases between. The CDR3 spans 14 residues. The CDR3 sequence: CASSFASGTDTQYF. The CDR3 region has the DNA TGTGCCAGCAGTTTCGCTAGCGGCACAGATACGCAGTATTTT.

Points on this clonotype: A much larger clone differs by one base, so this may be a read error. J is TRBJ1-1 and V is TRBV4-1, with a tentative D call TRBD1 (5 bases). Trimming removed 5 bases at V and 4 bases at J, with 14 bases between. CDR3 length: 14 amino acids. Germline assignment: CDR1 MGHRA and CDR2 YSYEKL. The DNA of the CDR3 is TGCGCCAGCAGCGGGGCAAACGAGGGCACTGAAGCTTTCTTT. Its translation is CASSGANEGTEAFF.

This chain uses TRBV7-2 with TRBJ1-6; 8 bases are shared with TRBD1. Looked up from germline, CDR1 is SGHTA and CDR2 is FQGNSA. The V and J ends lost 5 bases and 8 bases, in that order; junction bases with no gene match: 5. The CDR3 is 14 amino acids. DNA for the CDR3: TGTGCCAGCAGCAGCGCGACAGGGGATTCACCCCTCCACTTT. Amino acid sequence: CASSSATGDSPLHF.

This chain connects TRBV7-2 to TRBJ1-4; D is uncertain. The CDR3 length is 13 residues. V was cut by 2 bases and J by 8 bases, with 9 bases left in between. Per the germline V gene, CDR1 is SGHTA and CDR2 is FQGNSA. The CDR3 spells CASSLRGWEKLFF. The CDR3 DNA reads TGTGCCAGCAGCTTACGGGGATGGGAAAAACTGTTTTTT.

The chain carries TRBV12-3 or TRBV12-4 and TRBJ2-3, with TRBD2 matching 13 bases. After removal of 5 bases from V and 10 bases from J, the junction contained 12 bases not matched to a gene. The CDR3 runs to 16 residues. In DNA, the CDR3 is TGTGCCAGCAGTCCCGGGACTAGCGGGGTGGTAGGGGCGCAGTATTTT. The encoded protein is CASSPGTSGVVGAQYF.

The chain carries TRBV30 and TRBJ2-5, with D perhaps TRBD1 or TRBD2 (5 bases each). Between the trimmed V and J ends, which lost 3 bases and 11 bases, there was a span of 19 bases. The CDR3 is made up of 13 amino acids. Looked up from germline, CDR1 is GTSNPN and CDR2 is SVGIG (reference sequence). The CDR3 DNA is TGTGCCTGGAGCCAATTACGGGGCCGACAGCAGTACTTC. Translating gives CAWSQLRGRQQYF.

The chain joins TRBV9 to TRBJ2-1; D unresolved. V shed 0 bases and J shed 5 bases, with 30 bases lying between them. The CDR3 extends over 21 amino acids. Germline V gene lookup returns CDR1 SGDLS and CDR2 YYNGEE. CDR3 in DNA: TGTGCCAGCAGCGTAGTTCCTTTGCAGGCCGGCAATGGCGGTAACGACAATGAGCAGTTCTTC. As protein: CASSVVPLQAGNGGNDNEQFF. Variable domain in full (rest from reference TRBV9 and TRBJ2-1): DSGVTQTPKHLITATGQRVTLRCSPRSGDLSVYWYQQSLDQGLQFLIQYYNGEERAKGNILERFSAQQFPDLHSELNLSSLELGDSALYFCASSVVPLQAGNGGNDNEQFFGPGTRLTVL.

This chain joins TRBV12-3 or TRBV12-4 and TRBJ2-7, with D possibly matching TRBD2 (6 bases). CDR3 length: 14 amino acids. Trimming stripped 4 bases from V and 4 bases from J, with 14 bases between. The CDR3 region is CASSSRERTYEQYF. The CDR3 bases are TGTGCCAGCAGTTCTCGGGAGAGGACATACGAGCAGTACTTC.

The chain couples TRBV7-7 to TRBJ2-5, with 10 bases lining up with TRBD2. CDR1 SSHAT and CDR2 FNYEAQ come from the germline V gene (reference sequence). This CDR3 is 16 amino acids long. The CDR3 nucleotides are TGTGCTACCAGCTTTGGTCTAGCGGGAGTACAAGAGACCCAGTACTTC. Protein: CATSFGLAGVQETQYF.

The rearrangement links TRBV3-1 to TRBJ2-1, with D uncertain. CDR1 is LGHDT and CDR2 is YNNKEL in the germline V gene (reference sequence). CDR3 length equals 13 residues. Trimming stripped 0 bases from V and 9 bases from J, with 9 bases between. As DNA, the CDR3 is TGTGCCAGCAGCCAAGACCGTCCTGGTGAGCAGTTCTTC. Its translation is CASSQDRPGEQFF.

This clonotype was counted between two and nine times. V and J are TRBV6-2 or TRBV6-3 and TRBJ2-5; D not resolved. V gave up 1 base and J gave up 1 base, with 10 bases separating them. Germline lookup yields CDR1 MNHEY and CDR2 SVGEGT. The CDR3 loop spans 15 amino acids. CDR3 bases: TGTGCCAGCAGTTACTTAAGTACGGGCCAAGAGACCCAGTACTTC. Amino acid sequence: CASSYLSTGQETQYF.